This T cell receptor (beta chain) was sequenced for a study of glioma-infiltrating T cells after dendritic cell vaccination. The overall study: Patients received three intradermal dendritic cell vaccine injections at biweekly intervals. Study findings and constraints: Estimated pretreatment TIL content predicted outcome after dendritic cell vaccination.

Concerning this clone: Its antigen is not identified.

Assay: immunoSEQ multiplex PCR; the TCRdb copy retains only in-frame clones and omits some. Among about 73,000 clones, roughly 80% were seen once, and the ten largest hold 2% to 2.5%. This specimen was blood, taken before dendritic cell vaccination. This clonotype originated in a human donor with glioblastoma.

The CDR3: CASSQFLGHEQFF. The CDR3 coding sequence is TGCGCCAGCAGCCAGTTTCTAGGTCATGAGCAGTTCTTC. The V gene is TRBV4-1, the J gene TRBJ2-1; unclear D gene. The CDR3 runs 13 residues. CDR1 MGHRA and CDR2 YSYEKL come from the germline V gene. V was shortened by 3 bases and J by 8 bases, with 11 bases between the two germline ends.